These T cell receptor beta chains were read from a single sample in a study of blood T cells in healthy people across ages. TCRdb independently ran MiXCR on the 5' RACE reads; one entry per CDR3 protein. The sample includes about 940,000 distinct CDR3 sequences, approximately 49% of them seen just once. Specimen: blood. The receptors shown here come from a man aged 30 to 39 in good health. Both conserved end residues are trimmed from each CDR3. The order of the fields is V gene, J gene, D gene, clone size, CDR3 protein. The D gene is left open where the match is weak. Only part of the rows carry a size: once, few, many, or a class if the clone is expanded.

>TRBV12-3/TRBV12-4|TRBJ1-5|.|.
ASSLGVRPQH
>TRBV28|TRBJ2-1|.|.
ASKRGNEQF
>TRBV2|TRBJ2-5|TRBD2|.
ASSVLAEQETQY
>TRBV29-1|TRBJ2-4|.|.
SVEPGGAKNSQY
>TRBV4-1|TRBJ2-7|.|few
ASSQNGGAYEQY
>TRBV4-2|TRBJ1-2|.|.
ASSQDRTAGYGYT
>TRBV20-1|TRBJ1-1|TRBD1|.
SARGQGATEAF
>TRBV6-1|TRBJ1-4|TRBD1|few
ASSPTGPATNEKLF
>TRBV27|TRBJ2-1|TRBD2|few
ASSWTSGDYNEQF
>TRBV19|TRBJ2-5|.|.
ASSPIPDQETQY
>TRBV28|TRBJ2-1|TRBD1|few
ASSSGQGMDNEQF
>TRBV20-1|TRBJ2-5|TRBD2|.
SDTLAGGRETQY
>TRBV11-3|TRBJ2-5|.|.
ASSPGGARIQETQY
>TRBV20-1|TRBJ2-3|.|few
SEERQFTDTQY
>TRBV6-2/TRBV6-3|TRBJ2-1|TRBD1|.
ASSYDNRGHEQF
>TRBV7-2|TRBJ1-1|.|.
ANRAGVRTEAF
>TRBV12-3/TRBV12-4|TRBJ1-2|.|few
ASSFGQLPTYGYT
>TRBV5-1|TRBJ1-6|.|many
ASSLGQNNSPLH
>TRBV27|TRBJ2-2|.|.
ASRRRNTGELF
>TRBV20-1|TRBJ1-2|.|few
SARVIGFLHGYT
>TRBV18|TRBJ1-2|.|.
ASSPGAGADYGYT
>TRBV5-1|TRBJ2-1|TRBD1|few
ASSGRQGVGNEQF
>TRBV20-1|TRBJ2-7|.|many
SARAFTDYEQY
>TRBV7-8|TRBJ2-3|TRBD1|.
ASSFGPGQLTDTQY
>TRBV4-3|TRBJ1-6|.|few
ASSQGSNSPLH
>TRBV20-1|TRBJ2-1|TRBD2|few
SAPWSGLSYNEQF
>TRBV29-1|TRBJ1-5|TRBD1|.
SVTTGASGNQPQH